The 26 T cell receptor beta chains presented below share a single source sample, sequenced in a study of shared clonotypes between healthy human individuals. TCRdb's copy holds only in-frame clones and misses some; the assay was immunoSEQ multiplex PCR. The repertoire holds about 1.5 million clones, with roughly 96% as singletons. Material for sequencing was naive CD4+ T cells sorted from blood. Subset specified: CD45RA+ positively selected. These receptors were obtained from a man aged 25-45 years in good health.

Here the CDR3 reads CASSLGSRQGPQHF. In nucleotides, the CDR3 is TGTGCCAGCAGCTTAGGTTCTCGTCAAGGGCCCCAGCATTTT. This chain joins TRBV5-8 and TRBJ1-5; D gene unclear. Trimming took 2 bases from V and 9 from J, leaving 15 bases between them. The CDR3 covers 14 residues. Germline V gene data show CDR1 as SGHTS and CDR2 as YDEGEE.

A note on this clone: The sample contains more than one DNA sequence encoding this CDR3. J is TRBJ1-1 and V is TRBV10-3; D ambiguous. Germline assignment: CDR1 ENHRY and CDR2 SYGVKD. V lost 8 bases, J lost 1 base, and 5 bases lay in between. The CDR3 has 11 residues. This CDR3 reads CAIRGNTEAFF. In DNA form, the CDR3 reads TGTGCCATCCGGGGGAACACTGAAGCTTTCTTT.

The V call is TRBV6-5, the J call TRBJ1-2, with 10 bases lining up with TRBD1. Germline-derived CDR1 and CDR2 are MNHEY and SVGAGI. The ends lost 3 bases at V and 9 bases at J; junction bases unmatched: 7. The CDR3 runs to 14 residues. CDR3 residues: CASSYGDRGRSYTF. The CDR3 nucleotides read TGTGCCAGCAGTTATGGGGACAGGGGTCGTAGCTACACCTTC.

This sequence joins TRBV5-4 and TRBJ2-7, with a weak D call TRBD2 (6 bases). The CDR3 covers 15 residues. V lost 3 bases and J 1 base, leaving 14 bases between the germline ends. The germline V gene has CDR1 SGHNT and CDR2 YYREEE (reference sequence). CDR3 bases: TGTGCCAGCAGCTGGGGCGGGGACGCGTCCTACGAGCAGTACTTC. Protein sequence: CASSWGGDASYEQYF.

The chain uses TRBV29-1 and TRBJ2-2; TRBD2 is a possible D gene (5 bases). The V gene lost 4 bases and the J gene lost 5 bases, with 11 bases spanning the gap. The CDR3 is made up of 13 amino acids. The V gene's germline CDR1 is SQVTM and CDR2 ANQGSEA. CDR3 sequence (DNA): TGCAGCGTTGCGGCGGGTCGAACCGGGGAGCTGTTTTTT. This codes for CSVAAGRTGELFF.

The CDR3 region has the DNA TGTGCCAGCTCACCGGCGGGAGGTGGTACAGATACGCAGTATTTT. Its protein is CASSPAGGGTDTQYF. The chain combines TRBV18 with TRBJ2-3; 8 nucleotides agree with TRBD2. The CDR3 extends over 15 amino acids. Trimming cost V 3 bases and J 3 bases; bases outside gene matches: 5. CDR1 and CDR2 (germline): KGHSH, LQKENI.

The chain employs TRBV11-2 and TRBJ2-2; D unresolved. The CDR3 is 15 residues long. Germline V lookup: CDR1 SGHAT, CDR2 FQNNGV. V was shortened by 1 base and J by 4 bases, with 10 bases between the two germline ends. The CDR3 DNA reads TGTGCCAGCAGCTTAGCAAGGGCTGGCACCGGGGAGCTGTTTTTT. Its protein is CASSLARAGTGELFF. Full variable domain (rest looked up from reference TRBV11-2 and TRBJ2-2): EAGVAQSPRYKIIEKRQSVAFWCNPISGHATLYWYQQILGQGPKLLIQFQNNGVVDDSQLPKDRFSAERLKGVDSTLKIQPAKLEDSAVYLCASSLARAGTGELFFGEGSRLTVL.

The chain employs TRBV14 and TRBJ1-1; 7 bases fit TRBD1. Germline lookup yields CDR1 SGHDN and CDR2 FVKESK. The V segment lost 2 bases and the J segment 1 base; nucleotides outside the gene matches: 7. CDR3 size: 16 residues. CDR3 coding DNA: TGTGCCAGCAGCCAAAAGGGGACAGCTAAGAACACTGAAGCTTTCTTT. The encoded protein is CASSQKGTAKNTEAFF.

The V and J genes are TRBV13 and TRBJ2-7; TRBD1 is a possible D gene (6 bases). This CDR3 spans 16 amino acids. Trimming took off 2 bases at V and 3 bases at J, with 17 bases between the two ends. Germline V gene data show CDR1 as PRHDT and CDR2 as FYEKMQ (reference sequence). The CDR3 loop reads CASSLRTGNGRYEQYF. Written as DNA, the CDR3 is TGTGCCAGCAGCTTACGAACAGGGAACGGACGCTACGAGCAGTACTTC.

CDR3 in amino acids: CASSELAKSDTQYF. DNA for the CDR3: TGTGCCAGCTCAGAACTAGCGAAGTCAGATACGCAGTATTTT. This sequence joins TRBV18 and TRBJ2-3, with TRBD2 matching over 7 bases. The J segment lost 4 bases and the V segment lost 5 bases, leaving 6 bases of the junction unmatched. CDR3 length: 14 residues. The V gene's germline CDR1 is KGHSH and CDR2 LQKENI.

The J gene is TRBJ2-3, the V gene TRBV7-8; D is undetermined. CDR1 and CDR2 from the germline V gene are SGHVS and FQNEAQ. CDR3 size: 16 residues. Trimming left V 7 bases short and J 3 bases short, with 20 bases between. CDR3 in amino acids: CASTPRRVSKTDTQYF. The CDR3 region has the DNA TGTGCCAGCACCCCTCGTCGGGTTAGCAAGACAGATACGCAGTATTTT.

V usage is TRBV6-1 and J usage is TRBJ2-5; possibly TRBD1 for D (6 bases). The CDR3 loop spans 14 amino acids. The V end was cut by 6 bases, the J end by 2 bases, with 13 bases between. The germline V gene has CDR1 MNHNS and CDR2 SASEGT. The CDR3 DNA sequence: TGTGCCAGCAGCCGCTATGACAGGCAAGAGACCCAGTACTTC. Protein sequence: CASSRYDRQETQYF.

The V gene is TRBV28, the J gene TRBJ2-3; TRBD1 might be the D (6 bases). V was shortened by 5 bases and J by 2 bases, with 8 bases between the two germline ends. Germline CDR1 is MDHEN and CDR2 is SYDVKM. CDR3 length: 13 amino acids. DNA of the CDR3: TGTGCCAGCAGTGGGACATCCACAGATACGCAGTATTTT. This sequence encodes CASSGTSTDTQYF.

V gene TRBV6-5 combines with J gene TRBJ2-7, with TRBD1 matching over 7 bases. In germline, CDR1 is MNHEY, CDR2 SVGAGI. After removal of 5 bases from V and 6 bases from J, the junction contained 13 bases not matched to a gene. This CDR3 is 15 amino acids long. This CDR3 is CASSKVTQGSGEQYF. DNA for the CDR3: TGTGCCAGCAGTAAGGTTACACAGGGGTCGGGCGAGCAGTACTTC.

CDR3 sequence reads: CASSFRQRLGSGELFF. The CDR3 DNA reads TGTGCCAGCAGCTTTCGTCAAAGGCTGGGGTCCGGGGAGCTGTTTTTT. This chain joins TRBV27 and TRBJ2-2, with unresolved D. Germline values: CDR1 MNHEY, CDR2 SMNVEV (reference sequence). The CDR3 covers 16 residues. Trimming pared 6 bases from V and 6 bases from J, leaving 20 bases between.

The chain couples TRBV5-4 to TRBJ2-4; TRBD1 is a possible D gene (5 bases). The CDR3 has 12 residues. Trimming left V 0 bases short and J 10 bases short, with 8 bases between. The germline V gene has CDR1 SGHNT and CDR2 YYREEE (reference sequence). CDR3 bases: TGTGCCAGCAGCTTGGACAGGACGATTCAGTACTTC. Encoded protein: CASSLDRTIQYF.

This sequence joins TRBV5-3 and TRBJ1-4; 12 bases agree with TRBD1. TRBV5-3 is annotated as an ORF whose role is uncertain. Unmatched junction bases numbered 16, after V lost 3 bases and J lost 4 bases. The CDR3 is 20 amino acids. In DNA, the CDR3 is TGTGCCAGAAGCTCACCACTCACCCGGGACAGGGGGCCCGATAATGAAAAACTGTTTTTT. This encodes CARSSPLTRDRGPDNEKLFF.

This clone came up once. The V and J genes are TRBV4-3 and TRBJ2-5; D possibly corresponds to TRBD1 (6 bases). Germline values: CDR1 LGHNA, CDR2 YSLEER. Trimming shortened V by 4 bases and J by 5 bases, and 17 bases separated the two germline ends. The CDR3 runs 15 residues. The chain's CDR3 is CASSPGLGGAETQYF. In DNA, the CDR3 is TGCGCCAGCAGCCCCGGGCTTGGGGGCGCGGAGACCCAGTACTTC.

CDR3 sequence: CASSYLLEGTVEQYF. The CDR3 coding sequence is TGTGCCAGCAGTTACCTACTCGAGGGTACGGTCGAGCAGTACTTC. The chain links TRBV6-6 to TRBJ2-7, with TRBD2 as a possible D gene (5 bases). Trimming removed 2 bases from V and 6 bases from J, with 17 bases in between. Germline CDR1 reads MNHNY; CDR2 reads SVGAGI (reference sequence). CDR3 size: 15 residues.

The chain has TRBV11-3 and TRBJ2-1; a possible D gene is TRBD2 (5 bases). There are 11 residues in the CDR3. Looked up from germline, CDR1 is SGHNT and CDR2 is YENEEA. The V and J ends lost 5 bases and 10 bases respectively, with 9 bases between them. CDR3 coding DNA: TGTGCCAGCAGCCAGAGCGGCGAGCAGTTCTTC. Amino acids: CASSQSGEQFF.

V and J are TRBV5-1 and TRBJ2-7, with 7 positions matching TRBD1. This CDR3 is 15 amino acids long. Germline lookup yields CDR1 SGHRS and CDR2 YFSETQ. J gave up 2 bases and V 1 base, and 6 bases lay outside the gene matches. CDR3 in amino acids: CASSLYPGQPYEQYF. The CDR3 coding sequence is TGCGCCAGCAGCTTGTACCCGGGACAGCCCTACGAGCAGTACTTC. Looking up the rest from reference TRBV5-1 and TRBJ2-7 gives the full variable domain: KAGVTQTPRYLIKTRGQQVTLSCSPISGHRSVSWYQQTPGQGLQFLFEYFSETQRNKGNFPGRFSGRQFSNSRSEMNVSTLELGDSALYLCASSLYPGQPYEQYFGPGTRLTVT.

The chain is built from TRBV2 and TRBJ2-3; 9 bases are shared with TRBD1. The CDR3 consists of 15 residues. Germline V lookup: CDR1 SNHLY, CDR2 FYNNEI. J lost 5 bases, V lost 6 bases, and 9 bases had no gene match. The DNA for the CDR3 is TGTGCCAGCAGCGAGGACAGGGGTGGTTTAGATACGCAGTATTTT. Amino acids: CASSEDRGGLDTQYF. Full variable domain (missing parts from reference TRBV2 and TRBJ2-3): EPEVTQTPSHQVTQMGQEVILRCVPISNHLYFYWYRQILGQKVEFLVSFYNNEISEKSEIFDDQFSVERPDGSNFTLKIRSTKLEDSAMYFCASSEDRGGLDTQYFGPGTRLTVL.

The chain carries TRBV6-1 and TRBJ2-7, with a weak D call TRBD1 (5 bases). The CDR3 runs to 15 residues. V was clipped by 0 bases and J by 0 bases, with 9 bases between them. Germline assignment: CDR1 MNHNS and CDR2 SASEGT. CDR3 sequence reads: CASSEAGRASYEQYF. The CDR3 DNA follows: TGTGCCAGCAGTGAAGCAGGCAGGGCCTCCTACGAGCAGTACTTC.

The gene calls are TRBV7-9 and TRBJ2-1; D not resolved. Germline CDR1 SEHNR, CDR2 FQNEAQ (reference sequence). This CDR3 spans 11 amino acids. Trimming took off 2 bases at V and 7 bases at J, with 3 bases between the two ends. The CDR3 spells CASSLRNEQFF. The CDR3 DNA reads as TGTGCCAGCAGCTTACGGAATGAGCAGTTCTTC. The variable domain in full, completed from reference TRBV7-9 and TRBJ2-1, reads DTGVSQNPRHKITKRGQNVTFRCDPISEHNRLYWYRQTLGQGPEFLTYFQNEAQLEKSRLLSDRFSAERPKGSFSTLEIQRTEQGDSAMYLCASSLRNEQFFGPGTRLTVL.

The chain uses TRBV7-9 and TRBJ1-2, with TRBD1 as a possible D gene (5 bases). V lost 1 base, J lost 1 base, and 7 bases lay in between. The germline gives CDR1 SEHNR, CDR2 FQNEAQ (reference sequence). The CDR3 is 14 amino acids. CDR3 nucleotide sequence: TGTGCCAGCAGCTTAGGGGGGATTAACTATGGCTACACCTTC. It is translated as CASSLGGINYGYTF.

This chain uses TRBV5-1 with TRBJ1-2; 7 bases are a match to TRBD1. In germline, CDR1 is SGHRS, CDR2 YFSETQ. Trimming removed 4 bases from V and 7 bases from J; junction bases left unmatched: 10. The CDR3 has 14 amino acids. The CDR3 bases are TGCGCCAGCAGCCAGACAGGGAAGCTGGGTGGCTACACCTTC. It specifies CASSQTGKLGGYTF.